The rows below give T cell receptor beta chains drawn from one sample of a study of T cell changes during pregnancy in multiple sclerosis. Produced via immunoSEQ multiplex PCR; TCRdb's table is partial and in-frame only. This sample has about 53,000 clones, with around 90% found just once. The sequences come from peripheral blood, collected after pregnancy. These receptors all stem from a female donor in good health, enrolled as a control in a pregnancy study. Each CDR3 is given with its conserved first and last residue. D genes are given only for firm matches. Only some rows state a clone size, as once, few, many or a class for expanded clones.

J: TRBJ1-2; size: NA; D: TRBD1; V: TRBV4-2; CDR3: CASSQTPDRREEF; DNA: TGTGCCAGCAGCCAAACCCCGGACAGGCGGGAGGAGTTC
J: TRBJ1-4; size: once; D: NA; V: TRBV2; CDR3: CASRRATNEKLFF; DNA: TGTGCCAGCAGACGGGCAACTAATGAAAAACTGTTTTTT
J: TRBJ1-4; size: NA; D: TRBD1; V: TRBV4-1; CDR3: CASSQGLMWGQGGEKLFF; DNA: TGCGCCAGCAGCCAAGGACTCATGTGGGGACAGGGTGGTGAAAAACTGTTTTTT
J: TRBJ1-1; size: NA; D: NA; V: TRBV29-1; CDR3: CSGTQGNTEAFF; DNA: TGCAGCGGTACACAGGGGAACACTGAAGCTTTCTTT
J: TRBJ1-6; size: NA; D: NA; V: TRBV2; CDR3: CASIGRGAYNSPLHF; DNA: TGTGCCAGCATCGGCCGAGGTGCCTATAATTCACCCCTCCACTTT
J: TRBJ2-7; size: once; D: NA; V: TRBV28; CDR3: CASSLLRGYEQYF; DNA: TGTGCCAGCAGTTTACTTCGCGGCTACGAGCAGTACTTC
J: TRBJ2-4; size: NA; D: TRBD2; V: TRBV4-1; CDR3: CASSQGQLAGGRVGAKNIQYF; DNA: TGCGCCAGCAGCCAAGGACAACTAGCGGGGGGGCGGGTTGGAGCCAAAAACATTCAGTACTTC
J: TRBJ1-6; size: NA; D: NA; V: TRBV27; CDR3: CASSLSPWSSPLHF; DNA: TGTGCCAGCAGTTTATCCCCATGGAGTTCACCCCTCCACTTT
J: TRBJ1-6; size: NA; D: NA; V: TRBV21-1; CDR3: CASSTRQGANNSPLHF; DNA: TGTGCCAGCAGCACAAGACAGGGGGCAAATAATTCACCCCTCCACTTT
J: TRBJ2-5; size: many; D: TRBD2; V: TRBV7-3; CDR3: CASSFASGRRETQYF; DNA: TGTGCCAGCAGCTTTGCTAGCGGGAGGAGGGAGACCCAGTACTTC
J: TRBJ2-7; size: NA; D: NA; V: TRBV28; CDR3: CASSSLPSYEQYF; DNA: TGTGCCAGCAGTTCCCTCCCCTCCTACGAGCAGTACTTC
J: TRBJ2-7; size: NA; D: NA; V: TRBV7-9; CDR3: CASTPRGGTYEQYF; DNA: TGTGCCAGCACCCCCAGAGGGGGAACCTACGAGCAGTACTTC
J: TRBJ2-3; size: NA; D: NA; V: TRBV9; CDR3: CASSVGQQSRTDTQYF; DNA: TGTGCCAGCAGCGTAGGACAGCAATCCCGCACAGATACGCAGTATTTT
J: TRBJ1-1; size: NA; D: NA; V: TRBV7-6; CDR3: CASSLSENTEAFF; DNA: TGTGCCAGCAGCTTAAGCGAGAACACTGAAGCTTTCTTT
J: TRBJ2-3; size: NA; D: NA; V: TRBV7-9; CDR3: CASRPSSGHTDTQYF; DNA: TGTGCCAGCAGGCCGTCGAGCGGGCACACAGATACGCAGTATTTT
J: TRBJ2-5; size: NA; D: TRBD1; V: TRBV7-9; CDR3: CASSLVTGQETQYF; DNA: TGTGCCAGCAGCTTAGTGACAGGGCAAGAGACCCAGTACTTC
J: TRBJ1-5; size: NA; D: TRBD1; V: TRBV6-5; CDR3: CASSYDGQGGQPQHF; DNA: TGTGCCAGCAGTTACGACGGACAGGGAGGTCAGCCCCAGCATTTT
J: TRBJ1-1; size: NA; D: TRBD1; V: TRBV6-1; CDR3: CASRGTDMNTEAFF; DNA: TGTGCCAGCAGGGGGACAGACATGAACACTGAAGCTTTCTTT
J: TRBJ1-2; size: NA; D: NA; V: TRBV12-5; CDR3: CASGLATGGLNYGYTF; DNA: TGTGCTAGTGGTTTGGCCACGGGGGGCCTTAACTATGGCTACACCTTC
J: TRBJ1-6; size: NA; D: NA; V: TRBV6-4; CDR3: CASSEGGYNSPLHF; DNA: TGTGCCAGCAGTGAGGGGGGCTATAATTCACCCCTCCACTTT
J: TRBJ1-2; size: NA; D: NA; V: TRBV6-1; CDR3: CASSEVGMGGYTF; DNA: TGTGCCAGCAGTGAAGTGGGCATGGGTGGCTACACCTTC
J: TRBJ2-3; size: NA; D: TRBD2; V: TRBV9; CDR3: CASSVAPGGLGGTDTQYF; DNA: TGTGCCAGCAGCGTAGCTCCGGGGGGGCTTGGGGGGACAGATACGCAGTATTTT
J: TRBJ1-3; size: once; D: NA; V: TRBV6-5; CDR3: CASSYALEGNTIYF; DNA: TGTGCCAGCAGTTATGCTCTGGAGGGAAACACCATATATTTT
J: TRBJ2-3; size: NA; D: TRBD2; V: TRBV6-4; CDR3: CASSPTSGGGDTQYF; DNA: TGTGCCAGCAGTCCCACTAGCGGGGGAGGAGATACGCAGTATTTT
J: TRBJ1-2; size: once; D: TRBD1; V: TRBV5-1; CDR3: CASSPGQGAANSYGYTF; DNA: TGCGCCAGCAGCCCGGGACAGGGGGCCGCGAACTCCTATGGCTACACCTTC
J: TRBJ2-3; size: NA; D: TRBD1; V: TRBV4-1; CDR3: CASSPGQGSDTQYF; DNA: TGCGCCAGCAGCCCTGGACAGGGGTCCGATACGCAGTATTTT
J: TRBJ1-1; size: NA; D: TRBD1; V: TRBV29-1; CDR3: CSVDRVNTEAFF; DNA: TGCAGCGTCGACAGGGTGAACACTGAAGCTTTCTTT
J: TRBJ2-2; size: NA; D: TRBD1; V: TRBV25-1; CDR3: CASSDRGGVTGELFF; DNA: TGTGCCAGCAGTGACCGAGGGGGCGTCACCGGGGAGCTGTTTTTT
J: TRBJ2-1; size: NA; D: TRBD2; V: TRBV15; CDR3: CATSRDPGGRAFYNEQFF; DNA: TGTGCCACCAGCAGAGATCCAGGCGGGAGGGCCTTCTACAATGAGCAGTTCTTC
J: TRBJ2-7; size: NA; D: TRBD1; V: TRBV10-2; CDR3: CASSVTGAPAEQYF; DNA: TGCGCCAGCAGCGTGACAGGGGCCCCCGCCGAGCAGTACTTC
J: TRBJ2-7; size: NA; D: TRBD2; V: TRBV5-1; CDR3: CASSLKVLVRGDSYEQYF; DNA: TGCGCCAGCAGCTTAAAAGTACTGGTGCGGGGGGACTCCTACGAGCAGTACTTC
J: TRBJ2-2; size: NA; D: TRBD1; V: TRBV19; CDR3: CASSIRDRNTGELFF; DNA: TGTGCCAGTAGTATCCGGGACAGGAACACCGGGGAGCTGTTTTTT
J: TRBJ1-1; size: NA; D: NA; V: TRBV19; CDR3: CLPIGSKRGNTEAFF; DNA: TGTCTACCTATCGGCAGTAAAAGGGGGAACACTGAAGCTTTCTTT
J: TRBJ2-7; size: NA; D: NA; V: TRBV27; CDR3: CASSPPDLYEQYF; DNA: TGTGCCAGCAGTCCCCCCGATCTATACGAGCAGTACTTC
J: TRBJ1-2; size: NA; D: NA; V: TRBV19; CDR3: CASSPFNRGYTF; DNA: TGTGCCAGTAGCCCTTTTAATCGGGGCTACACCTTC
J: TRBJ2-1; size: NA; D: TRBD2; V: TRBV7-3; CDR3: CASSFAGLAGYNEQFF; DNA: TGTGCCAGCAGCTTCGCGGGACTAGCGGGGTACAATGAGCAGTTCTTC
J: TRBJ2-2; size: NA; D: NA; V: TRBV13; CDR3: CASSSRAPTGNTGELFF; DNA: TGTGCCAGCAGCTCTAGGGCCCCAACAGGGAACACCGGGGAGCTGTTTTTT
J: TRBJ1-1; size: NA; D: NA; V: TRBV11-2; CDR3: CASSLGGQGRTEAFF; DNA: TGTGCCAGCAGCTTAGGTGGGCAGGGGCGCACTGAAGCTTTCTTT
J: TRBJ2-1; size: NA; D: NA; V: TRBV9; CDR3: CASSLGLLNEQFF; DNA: TGTGCCAGCAGCTTAGGACTGCTGAATGAGCAGTTCTTC
J: TRBJ2-5; size: NA; D: TRBD1; V: TRBV6-5; CDR3: CASTGQGRGETQYF; DNA: TGTGCCAGCACCGGACAGGGGAGGGGAGAGACCCAGTACTTC
J: TRBJ1-1; size: NA; D: TRBD1; V: TRBV19; CDR3: CASSIRGTGAEAFF; DNA: TGTGCCAGTAGTATCAGGGGGACCGGCGCTGAAGCTTTCTTT
J: TRBJ2-3; size: NA; D: TRBD1; V: TRBV7-9; CDR3: CASSPPGTGDADTQYF; DNA: TGTGCCAGCAGCCCCCCCGGGACAGGTGACGCAGATACGCAGTATTTT
J: TRBJ2-7; size: NA; D: TRBD1; V: TRBV18; CDR3: CASSPLGGDRDEQYF; DNA: TGTGCCAGCTCACCACTGGGTGGAGACAGGGACGAGCAGTACTTC
J: TRBJ2-7; size: few; D: NA; V: TRBV13; CDR3: CASSLVSTGSHEQYF; DNA: TGTGCCAGCAGCTTAGTATCCACAGGGTCTCACGAGCAGTACTTC
J: TRBJ2-7; size: NA; D: TRBD2; V: TRBV28; CDR3: CASTEPGGREYF; DNA: TGTGCCAGCACCGAACCGGGGGGAAGGGAGTACTTC
J: TRBJ2-5; size: NA; D: TRBD1; V: TRBV6-1; CDR3: CASSESLGTGQETQYF; DNA: TGTGCCAGCAGTGAAAGTCTAGGGACAGGCCAAGAGACCCAGTACTTC